This TCR beta chain was recorded in a study of blood T cell repertoires in COVID-19 (TCRdb year 2020). General notes on the study: The collaborator samples originated in the United States, Italy and Spain and spanned the acute and convalescent phases of COVID-19. The prospective study material was composed of cDNA or gDNA derived from T cells, B-cell-depleted T cells, or PBMCs. The dataset comprised deeply sampled blood TCRbeta repertoires from subjects exposed to, actively infected with, or recovered from COVID-19. Where available, HLA class I and class II types were taken from metadata supplied by the sample provider and were not determined by assay-based typing. The repertoires were released in a freely available public database intended as a resource for research on the immune response to SARS-CoV-2. Sample metadata almost always included a de-identified subject ID, COVID-19 status, age in years and sex. Samples came from the ongoing ImmuneRACE study (first 160 participants) plus 1,254 subjects from 6 global collaborators.

Participants in the prospective study were aged roughly 18 to 100 years, lived in about two dozen United States geographic areas, and enrolled through a virtual design. In the prospective study, cohorts were assigned on the basis of participant-reported clinical history obtained from a screening survey and a study questionnaire. For ImmuneRACE Cohort 3, a participant was defined as recovered based on two consecutive negative NP/OP PCR tests, clearance by a healthcare professional, or resolution of symptoms. In the prospective study, mobile phlebotomists collected whole blood, serum and a nasopharyngeal or oropharyngeal swab from each participant. Over a roughly 2-month period, participants in the prospective study had the option of providing additional blood draws and questionnaires. Blood samples from the prospective study were shipped frozen or at room temperature prior to DNA extraction. From the cysteine through the phenylalanine, the CDR3 covers 14 amino acids. Just the 42-base CDR3 DNA is kept, in frame starting at base 1. CDR1 and CDR2 are drawn from the germline V gene: SGHRS, YFSETQ. V and J are truncated by 0 bases and 6 bases respectively, leaving an intervening sequence of 10 bases.

The immunoSEQ Assay, a bias-controlled multiplex PCR, was used to amplify TCRbeta CDR3 regions from genomic DNA. As for how the authors treated the data: Nucleated cell counts per sample were estimated from amplification of reference gene primers within the assay. Sequence reads were collapsed and filtered to measure the absolute abundance of every unique TCRbeta CDR3 rearrangement. For each sample, productive Simpson clonality was calculated as the square root of Simpson's diversity index across productive rearrangements. TCRdb took over this immuneACCESS table, retaining in-frame rearrangements with V and J assigned. Such tables are incomplete; in checked studies, under half of the missing clones stem from an unresolved V gene, and the remainder is unexplained. The V and J calls and clone size were taken over from that table, and D and trimming were inferred from the DNA. In this sample the table shows fewer than 200,000 clones, approximately 87% of which occur a single time. Clones ranked in the top ten supply nearly 4.5% of the sample.

This clone was seen at least ten times. No antigen is known for it. Base qualities are not provided; no much larger clone lies one nucleotide away. On the study overall, not on this receptor specifically: Clinical and demographic metadata were provided uncurated, with the amount varying by source and participant.

This chain joins TRBV5-1 to TRBJ1-5; tentative D gene TRBD1, with 5 bases matching. This clonotype originated in a woman aged 45-65 years who had recovered from COVID-19. The sample was PBMCs or T cells enriched from blood (not recorded which). The DNA sequence is as follows: TGCGCCAGCAGCTTGGAGGGCGGGACTCAGCCCCAGCATTTT. Translation gives CASSLEGGTQPQHF.